This T cell receptor (beta chain) was recovered during a study of CD8+ T cells in alopecia areata. Overall study findings and caveats: Patients showed less clear TCR sequence sharing than mice, possibly partly because of HLA diversity. During tofacitinib treatment, many expanded lesional clones remained in scalp and blood. Affected scalp, especially in alopecia totalis/universalis, had a higher clonality than normal scalp did.

Following extraction, RNA underwent reverse transcription to cDNA, which served as the sequencing template. Sequenced by immunoSEQ multiplex PCR; TCRdb stores in-frame clones only, minus some. The sample gives 200,000 to 250,000 clones, 50% to 60% of which show up once; about 1.4% is in the top ten. Germline-derived CDR1 and CDR2 are MNHNS and SASEGT. The CDR3 loop spans 13 amino acids. V shed 3 bases, J shed 12 bases, and the junction held 7 bases outside the gene matches. Treatment denoted: oral pan-JAK inhibitor, 5-10 mg twice daily. Researchers gathered lesional scalp punch biopsies and peripheral blood from patients with alopecia areata. A remark on this clone: The antigen is unknown.

Sequences were derived from CD4+ T cells sorted from blood, sampled at week 4, from a patient treated with tofacitinib. This chain uses TRBV6-1 with TRBJ2-3, with TRBD1 identical over 9 bases. The TCR sequence derives from a human donor with alopecia areata. The CDR3 loop reads CASSDGPGQGQYF. CDR3 in DNA: TGTGCCAGCAGTGACGGACCGGGACAGGGTCAGTATTTT.